These 20 T cell receptor beta chains were all obtained from the same sample, sequenced in a study of T-cell reconstitution after alpha-beta-depleted transplantation in children. A TCRbeta library incorporating unique molecular identifiers was prepared. TCRdb called the PCR reads again in MiXCR, with one record for every CDR3 protein. The sample has 450,000 to 600,000 distinct CDR3 sequences; over 9.5% are singletons. This sample comprised PBMCs, obtained before TCRalphabeta/CD19-depleted stem cell transplant. The receptor set was obtained from a child aged 2 to 15 with inherited bone marrow failure, due to receive a stem cell transplant.

The sample holds a few counts of this clonotype. CDR3 sequence: CSAWDREGDYEQYF. CDR3 sequence (DNA): TGCAGTGCCTGGGACAGGGAAGGGGACTACGAGCAGTACTTC. This chain joins TRBV20-1 and TRBJ2-7; 9 nucleotides agree with TRBD1. This CDR3 is 14 amino acids long. Germline assignment: CDR1 DFQATT and CDR2 SNEGSKA (reference sequence). Germline trimming cut 6 bases from V and 3 bases from J; bases unmatched to any gene: 9.

This clonotype occurred a few times. The chain uses TRBV4-3 and TRBJ2-1; 10 bases align to TRBD2. V was clipped by 2 bases and J by 8 bases; unmatched bases: 6. Germline loops: CDR1 LGHNA, CDR2 YSLEER. This CDR3 spans 15 amino acids. CDR3 sequence: CASSQTSGTFDEQFF. The CDR3 DNA is TGCGCCAGCAGCCAAACTAGCGGGACCTTCGATGAGCAGTTCTTC.

The genes are TRBV20-1 and TRBJ2-7; D uncertain. Germline loops: CDR1 DFQATT, CDR2 SNEGSKA (reference sequence). The V gene lost 7 bases and the J gene lost 3 bases, with 16 bases spanning the gap. This CDR3 has 13 amino acids. The CDR3: CSVSFGPRYEQYF. The CDR3 nucleotides read TGCAGTGTGAGCTTCGGTCCCCGCTACGAGCAGTACTTC.

As to this clonotype: This may stem from a read error, because a much larger clone lies one nucleotide away. The CDR3 does not end in the conserved phenylalanine or tryptophan, so this is likely a read error. V is TRBV7-2 and J is TRBJ1-4, with D uncertain. The germline V gene encodes CDR1 SGHTA and CDR2 FQGNSA. Trimming took 1 base from V and 4 from J, leaving 7 bases between them. The CDR3 is 14 residues long. The CDR3 reads CASSLVVGNEKLFL. CDR3 nucleotide sequence: TGTGCCAGCAGCTTAGTCGTCGGTAATGAAAAACTGTTTCTT.

Many counts were recorded for this clonotype. J is TRBJ2-1 and V is TRBV28, with 7 positions matching TRBD2. The CDR3 extends over 14 amino acids. Germline loops: CDR1 MDHEN, CDR2 SYDVKM. V was clipped by 8 bases and J by 4 bases; unmatched bases: 8. The DNA for the CDR3 is TGTGCCAGCGCAATTAGCGGGCCGTACAATGAGCAGTTCTTC. Its protein product is CASAISGPYNEQFF.

This clonotype was counted ten times or more. The V call is TRBV27, the J call TRBJ2-5, with D possibly being TRBD1 (5 bases). Germline V gene data show CDR1 as MNHEY and CDR2 as SMNVEV (reference sequence). Deletions cut 6 bases from V and 3 bases from J, with 17 bases between. This CDR3 has 15 residues. For the CDR3, the DNA is TGTGCCAGCAGAACAAGCTGGGCAGGGAAAGAGACCCAGTACTTC. Translating it yields CASRTSWAGKETQYF.

This clonotype occurred many times. V is TRBV18 and J is TRBJ2-1, with 10 nucleotides matching TRBD2. Trimming cost V 5 bases and J 1 base; bases outside gene matches: 8. The germline V gene encodes CDR1 KGHSH and CDR2 LQKENI. This CDR3 spans 17 amino acids. The CDR3 sequence is CASSSTTSGYSYNEQFF. The CDR3 bases are TGTGCCAGCTCATCAACGACTAGCGGGTATTCCTACAATGAGCAGTTCTTC. The full variable domain, rest sourced from reference TRBV18 and TRBJ2-1, is NAGVMQNPRHLVRRRGQEARLRCSPMKGHSHVYWYRQLPEEGLKFMVYLQKENIIDESGMPKERFSAEFPKEGPSILRIQQVVRGDSAAYFCASSSTTSGYSYNEQFFGPGTRLTVL.

This clonotype was seen more than once but under ten times. The rearrangement links TRBV24-1 to TRBJ1-2; 11 bases fit TRBD1. Germline-derived CDR1 and CDR2 are KGHDR and SFDVKD. J gave up 7 bases and V 4 bases, and 7 bases lay outside the gene matches. This CDR3 contains 15 residues. Written as DNA, the CDR3 is TGTGCCACCAGTGACTCCGGGACAGGGGGATTTGGCTACACCTTC. Its protein product is CATSDSGTGGFGYTF.

This clonotype was observed many times. The chain combines TRBV5-1 with TRBJ2-5; TRBD2 agrees at 7 bases. CDR3 size: 15 residues. CDR1 SGHRS and CDR2 YFSETQ come from the germline V gene. Trimming took 0 bases from V and 2 from J; bases not matched to a gene: 4. Here the CDR3 reads CASSLEKGGQETQYF. Written as DNA, the CDR3 is TGCGCCAGCAGCTTGGAAAAGGGAGGGCAAGAGACCCAGTACTTC.

A word on this clonotype: This may be a read error: a much more frequent sequence differs by one nucleotide. This rearrangement joins TRBV12-3 or TRBV12-4 to TRBJ2-1, with 10 bases that match TRBD2. This CDR3 has 18 residues. CDR3 sequence reads: CAISLALLTSGVYNEQFF. The CDR3 DNA is TGTGCCATCAGTTTAGCGCTCTTAACTAGCGGGGTCTACAATGAGCAGTTCTTC.

This clonotype has at least ten counts. The chain links TRBV6-2 or TRBV6-3 to TRBJ1-5; D is ambiguous. The CDR3 runs to 15 residues. Per the germline V gene, CDR1 is MNHEY and CDR2 is SVGEGT. V dropped 0 bases and J dropped 6 bases, with 12 bases sitting between them. CDR3 sequence: CASSYSAGFGQPQHF. The DNA for the CDR3 is TGTGCCAGCAGTTACTCGGCGGGCTTTGGTCAGCCCCAGCATTTT.

The V gene is TRBV15, the J gene TRBJ1-5; 7 bases map to TRBD1. This CDR3 is 15 amino acids long. Losses at the gene ends were 9 bases for V and 2 bases for J; bases not matched to a gene: 10. The germline V gene has CDR1 LNHNV and CDR2 YYDKDF (reference sequence). The CDR3 loop reads CATRSGTARNQPQHF. DNA of the CDR3: TGTGCCACTAGATCCGGGACAGCCCGCAATCAGCCCCAGCATTTT.

This clonotype has ten or more counts. The chain combines TRBV7-8 with TRBJ1-1; weak D call: TRBD1 (5 bases). In germline, CDR1 is SGHVS, CDR2 FQNEAQ. V lost 7 bases and J lost 1, with 13 bases in between. The length of the CDR3 is 14 residues. The DNA for the CDR3 is TGTGCCAGCACCCGACAGCCAACGAACACTGAAGCTTTCTTT. It specifies CASTRQPTNTEAFF.

This clonotype was observed at least ten times. V is TRBV29-1 and J is TRBJ1-5; TRBD1 might be the D (5 bases). V was pared by 5 bases and J by 6 bases, with 14 bases between. Germline V lookup: CDR1 SQVTM, CDR2 ANQGSEA. The CDR3 runs to 13 residues. In DNA form, the CDR3 reads TGCAGCGTTCTCGGGCGGGGGGGTCAGCCCCAGCATTTT. Translated, it gives CSVLGRGGQPQHF.

There are many counts of this clonotype. The V and J genes are TRBV7-9 and TRBJ1-1, with 8 nucleotides matching TRBD1. The CDR3 consists of 13 residues. Germline trimming cut 6 bases from V and 3 bases from J; bases unmatched to any gene: 3. Germline V gene sequence: CDR1 SEHNR, CDR2 FQNEAQ (reference sequence). In DNA form, the CDR3 reads TGTGCCAGCAGAAAGACAGGGGACACTGAAGCTTTCTTT. As protein: CASRKTGDTEAFF.

There are many counts of this clonotype. V gene TRBV20-1 combines with J gene TRBJ2-7; the D is unclear. The V and J ends lost 6 bases and 0 bases respectively, with 12 bases between them. CDR1 and CDR2 from the germline V gene are DFQATT and SNEGSKA (reference sequence). The CDR3 covers 13 residues. The DNA for the CDR3 is TGCAGTGCCCTGACCCCGATCTCCTACGAGCAGTACTTC. This gives the protein CSALTPISYEQYF.

Many counts were recorded for this clonotype. The chain couples TRBV12-3 or TRBV12-4 to TRBJ2-3; D is undetermined. The germline V and J ends were trimmed by 5 bases and 8 bases, with 14 bases remaining between them. This CDR3 is built from 13 residues. This CDR3 reads CASSIHNTGTQYF. The CDR3 nucleotides are TGTGCCAGCAGTATACATAACACGGGTACGCAGTATTTT.

This clonotype was observed many times. V is TRBV6-2 or TRBV6-3 and J is TRBJ2-1; D is ambiguous. V gave up 8 bases and J gave up 3 bases, with 17 bases separating them. There are 15 residues in the CDR3. Germline V gene data show CDR1 as MNHEY and CDR2 as SVGEGT. The chain's CDR3 is CASCLDVLFYNEQFF. In DNA, the CDR3 is TGTGCCAGCTGCTTAGACGTCTTATTCTACAATGAGCAGTTCTTC.

This clonotype was seen many times. V usage is TRBV3-1 and J usage is TRBJ2-1; 12 nucleotides align to TRBD2. The CDR3 runs to 14 residues. Germline lookup yields CDR1 LGHDT and CDR2 YNNKEL (reference sequence). V trimming: 3 bases; J trimming: 6 bases; junction bases outside the gene matches: 0. This chain's CDR3 is CASSQTSGSNEQFF. The DNA for the CDR3 is TGTGCCAGCAGCCAGACTAGCGGGAGCAATGAGCAGTTCTTC.

This clonotype was counted many times. The chain recombines TRBV14 with TRBJ1-2, with 7 bases that match TRBD1. After removal of 4 bases from V and 2 bases from J, the junction contained 7 bases not matched to a gene. Germline V CDR1 and CDR2: SGHDN, FVKESK. This CDR3 has 15 residues. CDR3 nucleotides: TGTGCCAGCAGCCTTGTCCAGGGGGTAAACTATGGCTACACCTTC. Its protein product is CASSLVQGVNYGYTF. Filled out from reference TRBV14 and TRBJ1-2, the complete variable domain reads EAGVTQFPSHSVIEKGQTVTLRCDPISGHDNLYWYRRVMGKEIKFLLHFVKESKQDESGMPNNRFLAERTGGTYSTLKVQPAELEDSGVYFCASSLVQGVNYGYTFGSGTRLTVV.